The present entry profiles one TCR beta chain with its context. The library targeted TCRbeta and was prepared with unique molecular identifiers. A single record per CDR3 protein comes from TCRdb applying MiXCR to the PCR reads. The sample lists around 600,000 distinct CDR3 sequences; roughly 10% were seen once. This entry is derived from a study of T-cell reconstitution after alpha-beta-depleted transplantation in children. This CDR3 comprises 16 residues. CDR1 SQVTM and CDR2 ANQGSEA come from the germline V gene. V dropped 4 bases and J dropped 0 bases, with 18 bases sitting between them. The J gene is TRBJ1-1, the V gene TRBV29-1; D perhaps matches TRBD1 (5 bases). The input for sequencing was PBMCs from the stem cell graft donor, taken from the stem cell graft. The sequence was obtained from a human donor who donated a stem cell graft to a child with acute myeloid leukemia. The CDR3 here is CSVVLGTRRLNTEAFF. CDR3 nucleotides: TGCAGCGTTGTATTGGGGACCCGAAGATTGAACACTGAAGCTTTCTTT.